This paragraph reports one T cell receptor beta chain. No antigen is known for it. Other DNA sequences in this sample translate to the same CDR3. The sample belongs to a study of shared clonotypes between healthy human individuals. Study conclusions and caveats: The study sampled only blood, and tissue repertoires likely differ. Sharing across four donors was seen in around 5.1% of naive CD4 clonotypes.

The ends lost 3 bases at V and 4 bases at J; junction bases unmatched: 3. Germline lookup yields CDR1 SGDLS and CDR2 YYNGEE. CDR3 length equals 15 residues. Sorted-subset replicate PCR reactions contained roughly 200 ng DNA, corresponding to some 29,000 T cell genomes. Clones were read by immunoSEQ multiplex PCR, and TCRdb kept only the in-frame ones, dropping some. There are roughly 2.2 million clones in the sample; about nine tenths occur only once, and approximately 0.39% lies in the top ten. The chain combines TRBV9 with TRBJ2-1; TRBD2 matches at 11 bases. The specimen was naive CD4+ T cells from PBMCs. Subset in this sample: CD45RA+ positively selected. The clonotype originates from a man between 18 and 35 years old in good health. Some clones in this sample may be carry-over from other donors' samples. Here the CDR3 DNA reads TGTGCCAGCAGCGCGACTAGCGGGACTTACAATGAGCAGTTCTTC. Translation gives CASSATSGTYNEQFF.